Each of the 15 T cell receptor beta chains below was sequenced from the same sample in a study of blood T cell repertoires in COVID-19. Sequencing was performed with immunoSEQ multiplex PCR; in TCRdb, only in-frame clones are kept and a portion is missing. The repertoire holds approximately 27,000 clones, with about 88% as singletons. The sequenced sample was peripheral blood. These TCRs come from a woman in her 50s with active COVID-19.

Details on this clone: At one boundary the junction diverges from the germline segment, which might be a read error. The V gene is TRBV7-9, the J gene TRBJ1-4; the D gene is possibly TRBD1 (5 bases). CDR3 length: 14 amino acids. Germline loops: CDR1 SEHNR, CDR2 FQNEAQ (reference sequence). The CDR3 sequence: CASSLAGGNEKLFF. The CDR3 DNA reads as TGTGCCAGCAGTTTAGCGGGGGGAAATGAAAAACTGTTTTTT.

The chain has TRBV7-2 and TRBJ1-5; D is unresolved. The CDR3 extends over 13 amino acids. Trimming cost V 1 base and J 4 bases, with 5 bases left between them. Germline V gene sequence: CDR1 SGHTA, CDR2 FQGNSA. The CDR3, as DNA: TGTGCCAGCAGCTTAGTCACAAATCAGCCCCAGCATTTT. Amino acid sequence: CASSLVTNQPQHF.

The rearrangement links TRBV2 to TRBJ2-1, with 15 positions matching TRBD2. V lost 8 bases and J lost 3; bases outside the gene matches: 8. This CDR3 spans 17 amino acids. In germline, CDR1 is SNHLY, CDR2 FYNNEI. Here the CDR3 reads CASGTSGRPRVYNEQFF. CDR3 bases: TGTGCCAGCGGGACTAGCGGGAGGCCGAGAGTCTACAATGAGCAGTTCTTC.

This rearrangement joins TRBV28 to TRBJ2-2; TRBD1 matches at 11 bases. The J segment lost 4 bases and the V segment lost 5 bases, leaving 6 bases of the junction unmatched. From germline, CDR1 is MDHEN and CDR2 SYDVKM. This CDR3 spans 16 amino acids. The chain's CDR3 is CASSHRTGGATGELFF. CDR3 nucleotide sequence: TGTGCCAGCAGTCACCGGACAGGGGGCGCCACCGGGGAGCTGTTTTTT.

The rearrangement joins TRBV19 to TRBJ2-7; 10 bases align to TRBD1. V gave up 3 bases and J gave up 3 bases; unmatched junction bases: 5. Looked up from germline, CDR1 is LNHDA and CDR2 is SQIVND (reference sequence). The CDR3 runs to 15 residues. The CDR3 region has the DNA TGTGCCAGTAGTATGGGACAGGGGCTAAACTACGAGCAGTACTTC. Translation: CASSMGQGLNYEQYF. The variable domain in full, with the rest retrieved from reference TRBV19 and TRBJ2-7, is DGGITQSPKYLFRKEGQNVTLSCEQNLNHDAMYWYRQDPGQGLRLIYYSQIVNDFQKGDIAEGYSVSREKKESFPLTVTSAQKNPTAFYLCASSMGQGLNYEQYFGPGTRLTVT.

The CDR3 DNA follows: TGTGCCAGCAGCTTGGTTGGGGCCTCTGGGGCCAACGTCCTGACTTTC. Its protein is CASSLVGASGANVLTF. This chain links TRBV5-4 with TRBJ2-6; a possible D gene is TRBD1 (5 bases). With 0 bases removed from V and 0 bases from J, the gap between germline ends came to 7 bases. The CDR3 loop spans 16 amino acids. Germline V gene data show CDR1 as SGHNT and CDR2 as YYREEE (reference sequence).

The CDR3 loop reads CASSFLVGGQETQYF. CDR3 in DNA: TGTGCCAGCAGCTTTTTGGTCGGCGGCCAAGAGACCCAGTACTTC. The rearrangement links TRBV11-2 to TRBJ2-5; D gene unclear. The V gene's germline CDR1 is SGHAT and CDR2 FQNNGV. Between the trimmed V and J ends, which lost 3 bases and 1 base, there was a span of 12 bases. The CDR3 covers 15 residues.

V and J are TRBV9 and TRBJ2-2, with D unresolved. The CDR3 extends over 12 amino acids. Trimming stripped 3 bases from V and 2 bases from J, with 2 bases between. CDR1 and CDR2 from the germline V gene are SGDLS and YYNGEE. The DNA of the CDR3 is TGTGCCAGCAGCGCAAACACCGGGGAGCTGTTTTTT. Protein: CASSANTGELFF.

Written as DNA, the CDR3 is TGTGCCAGCAGCTTAGCTTCGCTAGCGGGAGGTGCGCAGTACTTC. Its translation: CASSLASLAGGAQYF. The chain recombines TRBV7-8 with TRBJ2-7; TRBD2 agrees at 11 bases. CDR1 is SGHVS, CDR2 FQNEAQ, per germline. V gave up 0 bases and J gave up 9 bases; unmatched junction bases: 7. The CDR3 spans 15 residues.

J is TRBJ2-5 and V is TRBV10-1; perhaps TRBD2 as D (6 bases). From germline, CDR1 is WNHNN and CDR2 SYGVQD (reference sequence). V shed 6 bases and J shed 5 bases, with 16 bases lying between them. The length of the CDR3 is 14 residues. The CDR3 nucleotides read TGCGCCAGCAGGCGGGACCAGGGATCGGAGACCCAGTACTTC. Encoded protein: CASRRDQGSETQYF.

J is TRBJ2-7 and V is TRBV7-8; 9 bases agree with TRBD1. Losses at the gene ends were 4 bases for V and 2 bases for J; bases not matched to a gene: 6. This CDR3 region has 15 residues. Per the germline V gene, CDR1 is SGHVS and CDR2 is FQNEAQ. The CDR3 protein is CASSSLTGGTYEQYF. CDR3 nucleotide sequence: TGTGCCAGCAGCTCATTGACAGGGGGGACCTACGAGCAGTACTTC.

V usage is TRBV5-4 and J usage is TRBJ2-1, with D unresolved. CDR3 size: 15 residues. With 1 base removed from V and 6 bases from J, the gap between germline ends came to 14 bases. Looked up from germline, CDR1 is SGHNT and CDR2 is YYREEE (reference sequence). As DNA, the CDR3 is TGTGCCAGCAGCTTGCCTAAACGGGTGGGCAATGAGCAGTTCTTC. It yields the protein CASSLPKRVGNEQFF.

This clone was observed a few times. The chain links TRBV3-1 (or the pseudogene TRBV3-2) to TRBJ2-7; 7 positions agree with TRBD2. The germline gives CDR1 LGHDT, CDR2 YNNKEL (reference sequence). The CDR3 extends over 12 amino acids. Trimming at V came to 1 base and at J to 6 bases, leaving 0 bases not matched to a gene. CDR3 in amino acids: CASSQGEGEQYF. CDR3 DNA: TGTGCCAGCAGCCAAGGGGAGGGCGAGCAGTACTTC.

The chain combines TRBV5-1 with TRBJ2-3; TRBD2 matches 7 bases. Germline V gene data show CDR1 as SGHRS and CDR2 as YFSETQ. The CDR3 covers 14 residues. The ends lost 4 bases at V and 2 bases at J; junction bases unmatched: 4. CDR3 protein: CASSTSGNTDTQYF. CDR3 sequence (DNA): TGCGCCAGCAGCACGAGCGGGAACACAGATACGCAGTATTTT.

The chain couples TRBV11-2 to TRBJ2-3; TRBD2 might be the D (5 bases). This CDR3 is built from 12 residues. Trimming took off 5 bases at V and 8 bases at J, with 11 bases between the two ends. CDR1 and CDR2 from the germline V gene are SGHAT and FQNNGV. The CDR3 loop reads CASSLQSGTQYF. The DNA for the CDR3 is TGTGCCAGCAGCCTACAAAGCGGTACGCAGTATTTT.